This T cell receptor beta chain was recorded in a study of PD-1 blockade in classical Hodgkin lymphoma. Study conclusions and caveats: Compared with baseline, CD4+ but not CD8+ TCR diversity had risen significantly by C4D1.

Autologous stem cell transplantation was followed by relapse in every patient, and brentuximab vedotin exposure varied. Germline V gene lookup returns CDR1 SQVTM and CDR2 ANQGSEA. The CDR3 loop spans 12 amino acids. V was clipped by 5 bases and J by 0 bases, with 7 bases between them. Comment on this clone: No antigen is known for it.

This table comes from immunoSEQ multiplex PCR, and its TCRdb copy is limited to in-frame clones, with some not included. The repertoire includes 25,000 to 35,000 clones, 70% of them detected once, and around 15% sits in the top ten. Sample: peripheral blood mononuclear cells (PBMCs), taken before the second cycle of nivolumab. The sequence derives from a human donor with classical Hodgkin lymphoma. The rearrangement links TRBV29-1 to TRBJ1-1; D uncertain. The DNA of the CDR3 is TGCAGCGTTAAAGGGATGAACACTGAAGCTTTCTTT. Amino acids: CSVKGMNTEAFF.